The next 14 T cell receptor beta chains were all read from a single sample in a study of OX40 agonist ivuxolimab in advanced cancers. The protocol was immunoSEQ multiplex PCR, while the TCRdb copy is restricted to in-frame clones and leaves out a portion. The table records about 110,000 clones, about nine tenths of them present only once. The starting material was CD4+ or CD8+ T cells sorted from blood, obtained in a trial of the OX40 agonist ivuxolimab. All receptors come from an adult with an advanced solid tumor such as melanoma, head and neck, liver or kidney cancer.

V is TRBV7-2 and J is TRBJ2-7; 9 nucleotides line up with TRBD1. The V and J ends lost 4 bases and 4 bases, in that order; junction bases with no gene match: 5. The CDR3 length is 14 residues. Germline values: CDR1 SGHTA, CDR2 FQGNSA. The CDR3 DNA sequence: TGTGCCAGCAGCTCTCTGGACAGGGGTTACGAGCAGTACTTC. It codes for CASSSLDRGYEQYF.

This rearrangement joins TRBV19 to TRBJ1-2; 9 bases line up with TRBD1. Germline CDR1 and CDR2: LNHDA and SQIVND (reference sequence). The CDR3 spans 15 residues. V shed 3 bases, J shed 2 bases, and the junction held 4 bases outside the gene matches. The DNA for the CDR3 is TGTGCCAGTAGTATGCGGGGACAGGGCAACTATGGCTACACCTTC. This encodes CASSMRGQGNYGYTF.

The chain employs TRBV7-9 and TRBJ1-2; no reliable D call. V lost 1 base, J lost 0 bases, and 15 bases lay in between. Germline CDR1 is SEHNR and CDR2 is FQNEAQ (reference sequence). This CDR3 contains 17 residues. The chain's CDR3 is CASSLGTRRPTNYGYTF. CDR3 bases: TGTGCCAGCAGCTTAGGGACCCGAAGACCTACTAACTATGGCTACACCTTC.

The chain links TRBV20-1 to TRBJ1-6, with D uncertain. Germline V CDR1 and CDR2: DFQATT, SNEGSKA (reference sequence). The CDR3 is 11 amino acids. V was clipped by 8 bases and J by 7 bases, with 9 bases between them. The CDR3 region is CSTEANSPLHF. CDR3 nucleotide sequence: TGCAGTACGGAGGCCAATTCACCCCTCCACTTT.

This chain uses TRBV7-6 with TRBJ2-5, with unresolved D. The J call may be incorrect, as the DNA end agrees better with TRBJ2-7. The CDR3 sequence is 14 residues long. CDR1 is SGHVS and CDR2 is FNYEAQ in the germline V gene. The CDR3 nucleotides read TGTGCCAGCAGCTTAGCTCACGGACGGTACGAGCAGTACTTC. It yields the protein CASSLAHGRYEQYF.

In its sample, this clone was seen once. This sequence joins TRBV5-1 and TRBJ2-7, with D possibly called TRBD1 or TRBD2 (5 bases each). Trimming cost V 6 bases and J 8 bases, with 18 bases left between them. The germline CDR1 and CDR2 sequences are SGHRS and YFSETQ. This CDR3 is 13 amino acids long. CDR3 bases: TGCGCCAGCAACACCGGGACCGAGTTGAAGCAGTACTTC. Encoded protein: CASNTGTELKQYF. The complete variable domain, with remaining parts taken from reference TRBV5-1 and TRBJ2-7, reads KAGVTQTPRYLIKTRGQQVTLSCSPISGHRSVSWYQQTPGQGLQFLFEYFSETQRNKGNFPGRFSGRQFSNSRSEMNVSTLELGDSALYLCASNTGTELKQYFGPGTRLTVT.

The chain recombines TRBV12-5 with TRBJ1-1; 9 bases map to TRBD1. Trimming cost V 4 bases and J 3 bases; bases outside gene matches: 3. Germline-derived CDR1 and CDR2 are LGHNT and FRNRAP. The CDR3 contains 14 residues. The CDR3, as DNA: TGTGCTAGTGGTTCCGGGACAGGGCACACTGAAGCTTTCTTT. It yields the protein CASGSGTGHTEAFF.

The rearrangement uses TRBV19 and TRBJ1-5; maybe TRBD1 (5 bases). Germline V gene data show CDR1 as LNHDA and CDR2 as SQIVND (reference sequence). V lost 1 base to trimming and J lost 6 bases, with 16 bases between them. This CDR3 contains 16 residues. The CDR3 is CASSIVSGTLGQPQHF. CDR3 sequence (DNA): TGTGCCAGTAGTATAGTTTCAGGGACCTTAGGTCAGCCCCAGCATTTT.

V is TRBV7-2 and J is TRBJ1-5; no clear D gene. The germline gives CDR1 SGHTA, CDR2 FQGNSA. The V end lost 4 bases, the J end lost 7 bases, and 14 bases lay between the germline ends. The length of the CDR3 is 14 residues. Written as DNA, the CDR3 is TGTGCCAGCAGCTCCTCTACCACGAGGCAGCCCCAGCATTTT. This encodes CASSSSTTRQPQHF.

In its sample, this clone was seen a few times. The sample holds other DNA sequences that translate to the same CDR3. The chain carries TRBV7-3 and TRBJ1-2; TRBD1 might be the D (5 bases). The length of the CDR3 is 14 residues. Deletions cut 4 bases from V and 2 bases from J, with 11 bases between. The V gene's germline CDR1 is SGHTA and CDR2 FQGTGA. For the CDR3, the DNA is TGTGCCAGCAGCTCGGGCCAGGGCAACTATGGCTACACCTTC. It specifies CASSSGQGNYGYTF.

The chain recombines TRBV7-2 with TRBJ2-3; 14 positions match TRBD2. The J segment lost 6 bases and the V segment lost 5 bases, leaving 7 bases of the junction unmatched. Germline assignment: CDR1 SGHTA and CDR2 FQGNSA. The CDR3 has 16 amino acids. The CDR3 DNA sequence: TGTGCCAGCAGCGCCCGACTAGCGGGGGGGCTGGATACGCAGTATTTT. Protein product: CASSARLAGGLDTQYF.

In DNA form, the CDR3 reads TGTGCCAGCAGTTACTCTATCCAGACTGGTGAAAAACTGTTTTTT. Protein: CASSYSIQTGEKLFF. The chain links TRBV6-5 to TRBJ1-4; D remains ambiguous. The V end lost 0 bases, the J end lost 7 bases, and 12 bases lay between the germline ends. CDR1 is MNHEY, CDR2 SVGAGI, per germline. CDR3 length: 15 residues.

This chain connects TRBV18 to TRBJ1-2, with D possibly TRBD1 on 6 matching bases. The CDR3 spans 15 residues. The germline V gene encodes CDR1 KGHSH and CDR2 LQKENI. Trimming removed 8 bases from V and 4 bases from J, with 20 bases in between. The CDR3 coding sequence is TGTGCCAGCAAAAAGTCGGCAGGGGAGATCTATGGCTACACCTTC. This encodes CASKKSAGEIYGYTF.

This chain links TRBV9 with TRBJ2-5; weak D call: TRBD1 (5 bases). CDR3 length equals 13 residues. CDR1 and CDR2 from the germline V gene are SGDLS and YYNGEE. V lost 3 bases, J lost 4 bases, and 10 bases lay in between. DNA of the CDR3: TGTGCCAGCAGCGACAGGCCCGCAGAGACCCAGTACTTC. Encoded protein: CASSDRPAETQYF. Combining the CDR3 with reference TRBV9 and TRBJ2-5 gives the whole variable domain DSGVTQTPKHLITATGQRVTLRCSPRSGDLSVYWYQQSLDQGLQFLIQYYNGEERAKGNILERFSAQQFPDLHSELNLSSLELGDSALYFCASSDRPAETQYFGPGTRLLVL.